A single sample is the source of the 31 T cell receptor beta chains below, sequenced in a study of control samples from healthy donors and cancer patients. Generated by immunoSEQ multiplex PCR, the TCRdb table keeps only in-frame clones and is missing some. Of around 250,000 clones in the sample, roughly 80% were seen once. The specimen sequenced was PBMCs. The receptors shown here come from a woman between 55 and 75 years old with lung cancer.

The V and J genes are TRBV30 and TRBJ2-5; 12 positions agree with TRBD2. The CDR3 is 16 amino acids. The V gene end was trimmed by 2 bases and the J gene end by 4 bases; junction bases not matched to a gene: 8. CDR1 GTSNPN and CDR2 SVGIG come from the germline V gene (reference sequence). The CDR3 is CAWSTSSGRAGETQYF. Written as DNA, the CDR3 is TGTGCCTGGAGTACCTCTAGCGGGAGGGCTGGAGAGACCCAGTACTTC.

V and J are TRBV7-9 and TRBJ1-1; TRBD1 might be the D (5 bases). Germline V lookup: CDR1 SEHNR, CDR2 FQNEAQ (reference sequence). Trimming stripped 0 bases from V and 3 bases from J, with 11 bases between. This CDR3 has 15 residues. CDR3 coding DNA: TGTGCCAGCAGCTTAGCGGGGCGGATGGACACTGAAGCTTTCTTT. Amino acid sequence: CASSLAGRMDTEAFF. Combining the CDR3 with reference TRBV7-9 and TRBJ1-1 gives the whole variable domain DTGVSQNPRHKITKRGQNVTFRCDPISEHNRLYWYRQTLGQGPEFLTYFQNEAQLEKSRLLSDRFSAERPKGSFSTLEIQRTEQGDSAMYLCASSLAGRMDTEAFFGQGTRLTVV.

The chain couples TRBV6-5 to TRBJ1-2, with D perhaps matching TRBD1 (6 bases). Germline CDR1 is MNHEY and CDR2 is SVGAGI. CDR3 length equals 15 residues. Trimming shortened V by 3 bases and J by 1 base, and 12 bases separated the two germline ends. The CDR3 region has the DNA TGTGCCAGCAGTTATGGGGAGGGGGGTAACTATGGCTACACCTTC. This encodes CASSYGEGGNYGYTF.

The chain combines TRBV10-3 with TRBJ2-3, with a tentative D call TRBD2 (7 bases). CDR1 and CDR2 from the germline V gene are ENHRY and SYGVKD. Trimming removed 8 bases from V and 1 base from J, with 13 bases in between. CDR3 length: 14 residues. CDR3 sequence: CAIDAGAGTDTQYF. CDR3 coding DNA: TGTGCCATCGACGCGGGGGCCGGCACAGATACGCAGTATTTT.

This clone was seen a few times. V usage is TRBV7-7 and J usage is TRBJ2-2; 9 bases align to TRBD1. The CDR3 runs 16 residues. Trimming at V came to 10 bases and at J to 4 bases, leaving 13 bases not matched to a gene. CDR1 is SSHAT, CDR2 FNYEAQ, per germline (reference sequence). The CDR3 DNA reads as TGTGCCATCCCTCGAGGACAGGGGATTGGCACCGGGGAGCTGTTTTTT. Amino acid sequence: CAIPRGQGIGTGELFF.

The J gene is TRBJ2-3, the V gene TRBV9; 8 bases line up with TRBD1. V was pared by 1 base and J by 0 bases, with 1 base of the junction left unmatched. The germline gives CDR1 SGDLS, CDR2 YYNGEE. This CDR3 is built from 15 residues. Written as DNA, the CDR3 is TGTGCCAGCAGCGTACAGGGGGCTAGCACAGATACGCAGTATTTT. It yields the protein CASSVQGASTDTQYF.

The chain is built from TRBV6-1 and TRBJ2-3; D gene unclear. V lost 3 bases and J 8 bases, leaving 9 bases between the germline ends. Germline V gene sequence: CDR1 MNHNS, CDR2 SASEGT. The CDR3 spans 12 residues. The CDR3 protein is CASSDSRVTQYF. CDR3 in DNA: TGTGCCAGCAGTGATTCCCGGGTTACGCAGTATTTT.

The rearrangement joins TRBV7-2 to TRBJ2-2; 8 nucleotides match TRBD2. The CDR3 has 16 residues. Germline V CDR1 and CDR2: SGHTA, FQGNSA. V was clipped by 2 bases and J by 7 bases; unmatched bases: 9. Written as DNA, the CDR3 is TGTGCCAGCAGCTTATTCAGCGGGGGAGTTAGCGGGGAGCTGTTTTTT. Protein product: CASSLFSGGVSGELFF.

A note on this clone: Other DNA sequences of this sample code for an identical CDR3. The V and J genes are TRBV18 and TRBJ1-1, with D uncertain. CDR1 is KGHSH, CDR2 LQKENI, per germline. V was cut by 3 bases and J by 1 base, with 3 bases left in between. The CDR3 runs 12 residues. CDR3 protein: CASSPGNTEAFF. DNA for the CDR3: TGTGCCAGCTCACCCGGGAACACTGAAGCTTTCTTT.

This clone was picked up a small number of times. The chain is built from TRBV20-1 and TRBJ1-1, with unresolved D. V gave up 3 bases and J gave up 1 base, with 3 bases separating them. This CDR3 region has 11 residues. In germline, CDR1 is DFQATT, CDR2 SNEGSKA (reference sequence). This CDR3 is CSARGNTEAFF. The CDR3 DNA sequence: TGCAGTGCTAGGGGGAACACTGAAGCTTTCTTT.

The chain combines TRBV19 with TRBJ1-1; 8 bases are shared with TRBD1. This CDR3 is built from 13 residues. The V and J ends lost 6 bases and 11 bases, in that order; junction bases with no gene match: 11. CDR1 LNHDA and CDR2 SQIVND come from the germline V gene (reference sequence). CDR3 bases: TGTGCCAGTAGCCCGACAGGGGTAGCGGGGGCTTTCTTT. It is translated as CASSPTGVAGAFF.

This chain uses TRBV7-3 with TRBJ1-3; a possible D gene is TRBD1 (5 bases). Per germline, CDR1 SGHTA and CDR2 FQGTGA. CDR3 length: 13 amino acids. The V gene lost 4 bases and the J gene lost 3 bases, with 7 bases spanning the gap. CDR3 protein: CASSSGFGNTIYF. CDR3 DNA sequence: TGTGCCAGCAGCTCAGGGTTTGGAAACACCATATATTTT.

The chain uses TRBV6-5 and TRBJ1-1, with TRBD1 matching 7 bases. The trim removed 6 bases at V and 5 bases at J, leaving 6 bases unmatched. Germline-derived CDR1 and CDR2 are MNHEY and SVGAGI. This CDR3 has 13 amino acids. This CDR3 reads CASRRQGATEAFF. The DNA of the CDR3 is TGTGCCAGCAGAAGACAGGGTGCGACTGAAGCTTTCTTT.

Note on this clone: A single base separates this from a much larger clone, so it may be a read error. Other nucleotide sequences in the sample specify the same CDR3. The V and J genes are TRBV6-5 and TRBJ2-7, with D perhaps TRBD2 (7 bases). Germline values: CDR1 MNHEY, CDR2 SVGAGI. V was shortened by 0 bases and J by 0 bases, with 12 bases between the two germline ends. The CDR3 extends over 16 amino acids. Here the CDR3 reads CASSYSRGGSSYEQYF. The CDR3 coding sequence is TGTGCCAGCAGTTACTCGAGGGGGGGAAGCTCCTACGAGCAGTACTTC.

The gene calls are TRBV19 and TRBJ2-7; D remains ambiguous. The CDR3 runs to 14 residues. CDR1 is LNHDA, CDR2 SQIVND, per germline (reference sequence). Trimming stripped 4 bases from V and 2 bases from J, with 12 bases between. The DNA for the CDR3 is TGTGCCAGTAGTAAGGGCAGGTCGCCCTACGAGCAGTACTTC. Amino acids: CASSKGRSPYEQYF.

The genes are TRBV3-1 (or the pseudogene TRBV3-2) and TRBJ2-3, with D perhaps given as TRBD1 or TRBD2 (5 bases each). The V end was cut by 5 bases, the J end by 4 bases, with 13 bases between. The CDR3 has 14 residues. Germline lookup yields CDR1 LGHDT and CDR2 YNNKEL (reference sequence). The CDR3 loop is CASSGDAIPDTQYF. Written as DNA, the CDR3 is TGTGCCAGCAGCGGGGACGCAATCCCAGATACGCAGTATTTT.

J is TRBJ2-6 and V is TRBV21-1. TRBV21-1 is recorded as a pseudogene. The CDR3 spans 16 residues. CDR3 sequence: CASSPCINSGANVLTF. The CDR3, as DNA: TGTGCCAGCAGCCCCTGTATCAACTCTGGGGCCAACGTCCTGACTTTC.

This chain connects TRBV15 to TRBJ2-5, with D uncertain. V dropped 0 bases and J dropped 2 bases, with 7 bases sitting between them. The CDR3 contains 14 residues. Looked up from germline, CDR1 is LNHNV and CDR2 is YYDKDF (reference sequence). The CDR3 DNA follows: TGTGCCACCAGCAGAGATTTGTTACAAGAGACCCAGTACTTC. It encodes CATSRDLLQETQYF.

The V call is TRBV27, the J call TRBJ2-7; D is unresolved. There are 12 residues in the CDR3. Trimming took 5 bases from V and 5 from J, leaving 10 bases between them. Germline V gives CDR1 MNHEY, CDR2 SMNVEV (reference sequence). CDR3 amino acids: CASSPRMNEQYF. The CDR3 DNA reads TGTGCCAGCAGTCCCCGGATGAACGAGCAGTACTTC.

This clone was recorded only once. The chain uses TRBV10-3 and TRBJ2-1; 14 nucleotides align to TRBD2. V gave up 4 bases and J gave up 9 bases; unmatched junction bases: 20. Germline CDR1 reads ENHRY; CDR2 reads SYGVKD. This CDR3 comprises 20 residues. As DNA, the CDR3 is TGTGCCATCAGTGGGGCCGGGACTAGCGGGAGATACCACCGGGGAGGTGAGCAGTTCTTC. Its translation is CAISGAGTSGRYHRGGEQFF.

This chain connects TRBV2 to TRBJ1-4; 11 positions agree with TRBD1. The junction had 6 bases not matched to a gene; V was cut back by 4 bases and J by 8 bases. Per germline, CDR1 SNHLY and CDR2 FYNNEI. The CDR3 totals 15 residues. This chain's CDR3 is CASSGRTGGGEKLFF. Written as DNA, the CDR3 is TGTGCCAGCAGTGGGCGGACAGGGGGCGGCGAAAAACTGTTTTTT.

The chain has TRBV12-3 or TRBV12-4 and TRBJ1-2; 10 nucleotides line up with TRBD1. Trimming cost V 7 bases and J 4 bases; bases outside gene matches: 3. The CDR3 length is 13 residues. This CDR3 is CASMGQGTYGYTF. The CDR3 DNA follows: TGTGCCAGCATGGGACAGGGGACCTATGGCTACACCTTC.

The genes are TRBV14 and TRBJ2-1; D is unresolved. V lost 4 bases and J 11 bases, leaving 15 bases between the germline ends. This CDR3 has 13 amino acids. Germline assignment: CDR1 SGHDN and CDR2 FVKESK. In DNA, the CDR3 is TGTGCCAGCAGCCTCTCATTCGCAACGAAGCAGTTCTTC. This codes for CASSLSFATKQFF. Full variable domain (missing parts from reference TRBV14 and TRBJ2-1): EAGVTQFPSHSVIEKGQTVTLRCDPISGHDNLYWYRRVMGKEIKFLLHFVKESKQDESGMPNNRFLAERTGGTYSTLKVQPAELEDSGVYFCASSLSFATKQFFGPGTRLTVL.

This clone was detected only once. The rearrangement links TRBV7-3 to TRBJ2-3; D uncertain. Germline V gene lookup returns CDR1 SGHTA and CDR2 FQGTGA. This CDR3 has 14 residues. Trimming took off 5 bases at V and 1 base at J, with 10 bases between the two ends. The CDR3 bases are TGTGCCAGCAGCCCCACGACTGGCACAGATACGCAGTATTTT. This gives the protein CASSPTTGTDTQYF.

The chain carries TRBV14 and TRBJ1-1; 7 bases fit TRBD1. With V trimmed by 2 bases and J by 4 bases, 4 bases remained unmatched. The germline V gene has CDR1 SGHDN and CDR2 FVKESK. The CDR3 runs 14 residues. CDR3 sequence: CASSQHRGITEAFF. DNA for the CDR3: TGTGCCAGCAGCCAACACAGGGGAATCACTGAAGCTTTCTTT.

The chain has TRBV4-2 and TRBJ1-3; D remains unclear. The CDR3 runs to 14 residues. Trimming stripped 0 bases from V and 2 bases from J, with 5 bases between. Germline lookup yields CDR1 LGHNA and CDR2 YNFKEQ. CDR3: CASSQDSAGNTIYF. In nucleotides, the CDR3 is TGTGCCAGCAGCCAAGATTCGGCTGGAAACACCATATATTTT.

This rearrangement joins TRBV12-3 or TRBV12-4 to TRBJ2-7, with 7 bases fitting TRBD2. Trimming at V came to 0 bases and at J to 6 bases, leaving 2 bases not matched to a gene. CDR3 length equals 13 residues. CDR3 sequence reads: CASSLAREGEQYF. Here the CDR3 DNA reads TGTGCCAGCAGTTTAGCCAGGGAGGGCGAGCAGTACTTC.

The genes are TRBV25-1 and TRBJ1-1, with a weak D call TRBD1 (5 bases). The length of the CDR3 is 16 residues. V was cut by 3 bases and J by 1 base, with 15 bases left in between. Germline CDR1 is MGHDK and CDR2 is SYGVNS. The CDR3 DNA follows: TGTGCCAGCAGTGACCCTCGGAGGGGCTCGAACACTGAAGCTTTCTTT. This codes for CASSDPRRGSNTEAFF.

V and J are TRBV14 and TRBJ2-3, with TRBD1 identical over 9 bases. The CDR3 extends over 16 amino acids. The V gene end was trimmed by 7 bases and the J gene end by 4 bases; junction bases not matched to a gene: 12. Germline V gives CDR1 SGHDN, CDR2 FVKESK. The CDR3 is CASNKGTGRRSDTQYF. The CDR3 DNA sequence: TGTGCCAGCAACAAAGGGACAGGGAGGAGGTCAGATACGCAGTATTTT. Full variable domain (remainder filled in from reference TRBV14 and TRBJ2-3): EAGVTQFPSHSVIEKGQTVTLRCDPISGHDNLYWYRRVMGKEIKFLLHFVKESKQDESGMPNNRFLAERTGGTYSTLKVQPAELEDSGVYFCASNKGTGRRSDTQYFGPGTRLTVL.

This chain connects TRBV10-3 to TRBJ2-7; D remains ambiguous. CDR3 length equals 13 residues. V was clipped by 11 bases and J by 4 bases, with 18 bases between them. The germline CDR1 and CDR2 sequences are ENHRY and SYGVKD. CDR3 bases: TGTGCCTTCTCGGAAGGGATGTCTTACGAGCAGTACTTC. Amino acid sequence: CAFSEGMSYEQYF.

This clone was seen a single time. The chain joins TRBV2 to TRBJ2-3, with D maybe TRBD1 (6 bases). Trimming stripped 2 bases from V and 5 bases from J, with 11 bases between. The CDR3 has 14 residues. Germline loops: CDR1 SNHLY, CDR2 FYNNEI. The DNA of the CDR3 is TGTGCCAGCAGTGAATACCAGGGGTTAGATACGCAGTATTTT. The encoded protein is CASSEYQGLDTQYF. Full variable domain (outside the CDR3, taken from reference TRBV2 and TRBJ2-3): EPEVTQTPSHQVTQMGQEVILRCVPISNHLYFYWYRQILGQKVEFLVSFYNNEISEKSEIFDDQFSVERPDGSNFTLKIRSTKLEDSAMYFCASSEYQGLDTQYFGPGTRLTVL.